These 2 T cell receptor beta chains were sequenced from one sample in a study of blood T cell repertoires in COVID-19. The repertoire was sequenced with immunoSEQ multiplex PCR; TCRdb's copy has only in-frame clones and lacks some. The data hold 200,000 to 250,000 clones, with 86% observed a single time. Source material: PBMCs or T cells enriched from blood (not recorded which). These receptors all come from a woman in her 50s who had recovered from COVID-19.

The CDR3, as DNA: TGTGCCAGCAGCCCAGCCGGGACAACGAATGGCTACACCTTC. Amino acids: CASSPAGTTNGYTF. The J gene is TRBJ1-2, the V gene TRBV4-2; possible D gene TRBD1, 6 bases. Germline V CDR1 and CDR2: LGHNA, YNFKEQ. Trimming shortened V by 4 bases and J by 6 bases, and 15 bases separated the two germline ends. This CDR3 contains 14 residues.

With regard to this clone: At one end the junction does not follow the germline gene, possibly because of a read error. The V call is TRBV7-7, the J call TRBJ2-5; the D gene is possibly TRBD2 (5 bases). The CDR3 is 15 residues long. The germline CDR1 and CDR2 sequences are SSHAT and FNYEAQ (reference sequence). The CDR3 spells CASSFRIAPQETQYF. The CDR3 DNA is TGTGCTAGCAGCTTTCGGATAGCGCCTCAAGAGACCCAGTACTTC. Looking up the rest from reference TRBV7-7 and TRBJ2-5 gives the full variable domain: GAGVSQSPRYKVTKRGQDVTLRCDPISSHATLYWYQQALGQGPEFLTYFNYEAQPDKSGLPSDRFSAERPEGSISTLTIQRTEQRDSAMYRCASSFRIAPQETQYFGPGTRLLVL.